The TCR beta chain described here comes from a study of CD8 T cells in ankylosing spondylitis. Notes on the study in general: Disease-linked clones reportedly showed significant enrichment in matched ankylosing spondylitis synovial fluid. Clones that were linked to disease were CD8+ and were relatively rare in peripheral blood. Roughly eight highly homologous variants made up a TCR beta motif, and this motif appeared characteristic of ankylosing spondylitis blood.

With V trimmed by 3 bases and J by 6 bases, 7 bases remained unmatched. The germline CDR1 and CDR2 sequences are GTSNPN and SVGIG (reference sequence). CDR3 length equals 13 residues. Using quantitative 5'-RACE with molecular barcodes, the authors made TCR beta libraries. From the 5' RACE reads, TCRdb called clonotypes with MiXCR, one entry per CDR3 protein. Here the sample spans nearly 350,000 distinct CDR3 sequences, about 14% being singletons. As concerns this clonotype: Its target is not known.

The sample taken for sequencing was blood, either unsorted or a sorted T cell fraction (not recorded which). The clonotype originates from a male donor with ankylosing spondylitis or in good health (not recorded which). This rearrangement joins TRBV30 to TRBJ2-7; 8 nucleotides match TRBD2. CDR3 region: CAWRLAGGSEQYF. As DNA, the CDR3 is TGTGCCTGGAGACTGGCGGGAGGTTCCGAGCAGTACTTC.